One and the same sample provided the 6 T cell receptor beta chains below, sequenced in a study of neurological immune-mediated disorders. Time point meaning: longitudinal time-point 1 (baseline). TCRdb recomputed calls from the 5' RACE reads with MiXCR, one row per CDR3 protein. The data contain about 60,000 distinct CDR3 sequences, about 10% of them singletons. The sample taken for sequencing was PBMCs. These receptors came from a male donor with HTLV-1-associated myelopathy (HAM/TSP).

V gene TRBV18 combines with J gene TRBJ1-1; no reliable D call. Trimming removed 2 bases from V and 1 base from J, with 5 bases in between. The germline V gene encodes CDR1 KGHSH and CDR2 LQKENI. CDR3 length: 13 amino acids. CDR3 residues: CASSPDGNTEAFF. The CDR3 nucleotides read TGTGCCAGCTCACCAGACGGGAACACTGAAGCTTTCTTT.

This clonotype was observed many times. This chain connects TRBV6-2 or TRBV6-3 to TRBJ2-7; unclear D gene. V was clipped by 0 bases and J by 10 bases, with 7 bases between them. The CDR3 spans 11 residues. CDR1 is MNHEY, CDR2 SVGEGT, per germline. In nucleotides, the CDR3 is TGTGCCAGCAGTTACTCGGAAATCCAGTACTTC. Translation gives CASSYSEIQYF.

At least ten counts were recorded for this clonotype. J is TRBJ2-7 and V is TRBV20-1; D possibly corresponds to TRBD2 (6 bases). The germline V gene encodes CDR1 DFQATT and CDR2 SNEGSKA (reference sequence). V lost 5 bases to trimming and J lost 0 bases, with 11 bases between them. The CDR3 has 13 residues. CDR3 nucleotide sequence: TGCAGTGCTGGTGCGGGGCTCTCCTACGAGCAGTACTTC. Translating gives CSAGAGLSYEQYF.

This clonotype was picked up many times. This chain links TRBV7-9 with TRBJ1-5, with D possibly TRBD1 on 6 matching bases. The V end was cut by 5 bases, the J end by 3 bases, with 14 bases between. From germline, CDR1 is SEHNR and CDR2 FQNEAQ (reference sequence). This CDR3 has 15 amino acids. This CDR3 reads CASSHPTGTNQPQHF. The DNA for the CDR3 is TGTGCCAGCAGCCACCCTACAGGGACCAATCAGCCCCAGCATTTT.

This clonotype was seen ten or more times. The V call is TRBV20-1, the J call TRBJ2-3; the match to TRBD1 covers 7 bases. The CDR3 runs to 15 residues. The ends lost 0 bases at V and 4 bases at J; junction bases unmatched: 7. CDR1 is DFQATT, CDR2 SNEGSKA, per germline (reference sequence). DNA for the CDR3: TGCAGTGCTAGAGACCCAGGGCAGGGGGCAGATACGCAGTATTTT. It encodes CSARDPGQGADTQYF.

This clonotype was detected ten times or more. This chain links TRBV9 with TRBJ1-1, with a possible D match to TRBD1 (6 bases). Trimming shortened V by 0 bases and J by 5 bases, and 11 bases separated the two germline ends. Germline V lookup: CDR1 SGDLS, CDR2 YYNGEE. The CDR3 extends over 14 amino acids. The CDR3: CASSVEGGGTEAFF. The CDR3, as DNA: TGTGCCAGCAGCGTAGAAGGGGGGGGGACTGAAGCTTTCTTT. The variable domain in full, completed from reference TRBV9 and TRBJ1-1, reads DSGVTQTPKHLITATGQRVTLRCSPRSGDLSVYWYQQSLDQGLQFLIQYYNGEERAKGNILERFSAQQFPDLHSELNLSSLELGDSALYFCASSVEGGGTEAFFGQGTRLTVV.